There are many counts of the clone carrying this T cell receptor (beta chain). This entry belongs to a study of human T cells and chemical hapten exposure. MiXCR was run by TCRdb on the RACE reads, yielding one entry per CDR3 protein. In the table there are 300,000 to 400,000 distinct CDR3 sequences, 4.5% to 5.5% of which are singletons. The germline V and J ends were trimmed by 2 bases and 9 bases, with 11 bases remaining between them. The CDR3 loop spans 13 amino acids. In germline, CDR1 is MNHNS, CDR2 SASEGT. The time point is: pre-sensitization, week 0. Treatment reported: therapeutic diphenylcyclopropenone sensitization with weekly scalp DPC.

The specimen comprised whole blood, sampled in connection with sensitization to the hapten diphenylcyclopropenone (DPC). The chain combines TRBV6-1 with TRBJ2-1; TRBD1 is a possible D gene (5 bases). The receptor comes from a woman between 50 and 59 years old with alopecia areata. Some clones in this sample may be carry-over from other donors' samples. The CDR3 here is CASSEYERGEQFF. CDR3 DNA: TGTGCCAGCAGTGAATATGAAAGGGGTGAGCAGTTCTTC.